This T cell receptor beta chain derives from a study of cytomegalovirus exposure and HLA in healthy donors. V was pared by 5 bases and J by 0 bases, with 7 bases of the junction left unmatched. This CDR3 comprises 16 residues. Looked up from germline, CDR1 is SEHNR and CDR2 is FQNEAQ (reference sequence). Primers for the PCR totalled 60 Vbeta and 13 Jbeta. This table comes from immunoSEQ multiplex PCR, and its TCRdb copy is limited to in-frame clones, with some not included. There are 100,000 to 150,000 clones in the sample, with around 1.6% held by the top ten. The receptor was isolated from a woman between 35 and 50 years old in good health and CMV-seropositive. The V and J genes are TRBV7-9 and TRBJ2-1, with TRBD2 identical over 7 bases. The specimen sequenced was PBMCs. Here the CDR3 DNA reads TGTGCCAGCAGCCTAGGGGCTAGCGGCTCCTACAATGAGCAGTTCTTC. Encoded protein: CASSLGASGSYNEQFF.